This T cell receptor (beta chain) derives from a study of blood T cell repertoires in COVID-19 (dated by TCRdb to 2018 to 2021). In the study overall: Samples from collaborators originated in the United States, Italy and Spain and spanned both the acute and convalescent phases of COVID-19. The dataset comprised deeply sampled blood TCRbeta repertoires from subjects exposed to, actively infected with, or recovered from COVID-19. A de-identified subject ID, COVID-19 status, age in years and sex were almost always included in the sample metadata. The prospective study material was composed of cDNA or gDNA derived from T cells, B-cell-depleted T cells, or PBMCs. The samples were drawn from two sources: the first 160 participants of the ongoing ImmuneRACE study, and 1,200 or so subjects contributed by 6 global collaborators. The repertoires were released in a freely available public database intended as a resource for research on the immune response to SARS-CoV-2. Where HLA class I and class II types were available, the types were taken from metadata supplied by the sample provider, not from assay-based typing.

The CDR3 runs 17 residues from the cysteine to the phenylalanine. The only DNA kept is the CDR3, 51 bases in frame from the first base. Between the V and J ends, shortened by 5 bases and 4 bases respectively, the junction contains 23 bases. Based on the germline V gene (reference sequence), the CDR1 and CDR2 sequences are LNHDA and SQIVND. Samples from volunteer blood donors who had recovered from COVID-19 were contributed by a second Seattle source. The collaborating institutions used their own protocols to collect whole blood in K2EDTA tubes. For TCRbeta analysis, collaborators shipped samples in one of three forms: frozen whole blood, isolated PBMCs, or DNA extracted from either of those sample types. Overall results and qualifications from the work: Clinical and demographic metadata were provided uncurated, with the amount varying by source and participant.

Note on this clone: The clone's antigen remains unknown. Base qualities were left out, and no much larger clone turns up one base away.

The immunoSEQ Assay, a bias-controlled multiplex PCR, was used to amplify TCRbeta CDR3 regions from genomic DNA. The original pipeline was this. Within the assay, amplification of reference gene primers was used to estimate how many nucleated cells each sample contained. To quantify the absolute abundance of each unique TCRbeta CDR3 rearrangement, sequence reads were collapsed and filtered. For each sample, productive Simpson clonality was calculated as the square root of Simpson's diversity index over productive rearrangements. Imported from immuneACCESS, the table was reduced by TCRdb to in-frame sequences with V and J called. These copies leave out some clones; in studies compared against another copy, an unresolved V gene accounts for under half, and the cause of the remainder is not known. V and J calls and clone size are those listed in that table; D and trimming were worked out from the DNA. Recorded for this sample are 230,000 or so clones; roughly nine tenths of them occurred a single time. About 4.5% of the sample lies in the top ten.

Material for sequencing was peripheral blood. The V and J segments used are TRBV19 and TRBJ1-2; D gene: possibly TRBD1, on 5 matching bases. This clonotype was sampled from a woman between 40 and 50 years old who had recovered from COVID-19. The CDR3 protein is CASSRDSGGAYRYGYTF. The DNA sequence is given as TGTGCCAGTAGTCGGGACTCAGGAGGAGCGTACCGCTATGGCTACACCTTC.